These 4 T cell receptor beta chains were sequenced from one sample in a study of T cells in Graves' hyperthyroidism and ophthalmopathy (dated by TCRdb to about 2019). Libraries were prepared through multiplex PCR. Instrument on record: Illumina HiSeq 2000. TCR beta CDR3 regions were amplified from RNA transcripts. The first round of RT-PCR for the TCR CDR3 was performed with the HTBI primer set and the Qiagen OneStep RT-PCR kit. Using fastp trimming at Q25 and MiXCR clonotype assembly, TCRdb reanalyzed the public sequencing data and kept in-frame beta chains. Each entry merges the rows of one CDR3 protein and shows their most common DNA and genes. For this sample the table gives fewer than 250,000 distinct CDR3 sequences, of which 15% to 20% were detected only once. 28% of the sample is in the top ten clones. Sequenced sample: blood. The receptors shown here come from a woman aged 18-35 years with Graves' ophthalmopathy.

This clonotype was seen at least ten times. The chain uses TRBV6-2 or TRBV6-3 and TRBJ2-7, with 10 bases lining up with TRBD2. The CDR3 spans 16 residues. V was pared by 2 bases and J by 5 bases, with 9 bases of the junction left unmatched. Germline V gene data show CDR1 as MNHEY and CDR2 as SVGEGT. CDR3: CASSYRLAGAQDEQYF. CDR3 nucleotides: TGTGCCAGCAGTTACAGGCTAGCGGGAGCACAAGACGAGCAGTACTTC.

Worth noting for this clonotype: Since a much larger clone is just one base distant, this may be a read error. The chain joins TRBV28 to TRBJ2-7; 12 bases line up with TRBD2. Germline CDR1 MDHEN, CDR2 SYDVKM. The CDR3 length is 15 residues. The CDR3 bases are TGTGCCAGCAGTTTAACTAGCGGGAGGTCTTACGGGCAGTACTTC. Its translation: CASSLTSGRSYGQYF.

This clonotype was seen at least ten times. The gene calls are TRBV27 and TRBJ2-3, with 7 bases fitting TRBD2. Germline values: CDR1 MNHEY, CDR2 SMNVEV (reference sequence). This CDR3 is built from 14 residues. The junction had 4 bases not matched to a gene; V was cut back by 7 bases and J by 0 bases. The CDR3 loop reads CASMRSGSTDTQYF. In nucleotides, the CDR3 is TGTGCCAGCATGCGTAGCGGGAGCACAGATACGCAGTATTTT.

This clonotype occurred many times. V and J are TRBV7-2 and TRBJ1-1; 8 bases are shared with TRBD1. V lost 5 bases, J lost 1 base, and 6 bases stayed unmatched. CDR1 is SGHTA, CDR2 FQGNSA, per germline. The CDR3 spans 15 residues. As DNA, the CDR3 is TGTGCCAGCAGCCCCAGGGGGCCAAAGAACACTGAAGCTTTCTTT. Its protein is CASSPRGPKNTEAFF.